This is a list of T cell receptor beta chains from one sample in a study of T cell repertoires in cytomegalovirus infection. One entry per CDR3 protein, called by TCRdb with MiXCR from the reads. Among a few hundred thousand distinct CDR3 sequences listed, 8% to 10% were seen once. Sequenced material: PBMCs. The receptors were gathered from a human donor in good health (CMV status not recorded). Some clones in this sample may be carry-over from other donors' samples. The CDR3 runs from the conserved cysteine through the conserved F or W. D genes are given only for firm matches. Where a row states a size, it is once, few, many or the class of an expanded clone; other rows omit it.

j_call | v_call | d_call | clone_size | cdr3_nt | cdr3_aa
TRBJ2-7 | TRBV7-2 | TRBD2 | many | TGTGCCAGCAGCGAATCTAGCGGGTCGTTCTACGAGCAGTACTTC | CASSESSGSFYEQYF
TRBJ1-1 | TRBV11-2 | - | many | TGTGCCAGCAGCCTCACGAGGGCTCTTGAAGCTTTCTTT | CASSLTRALEAFF
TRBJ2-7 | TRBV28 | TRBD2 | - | TGTGCCAGCAGCCCCATCCCGGGACTAGCGGTATCCTACGAGCAGTACTTC | CASSPIPGLAVSYEQYF
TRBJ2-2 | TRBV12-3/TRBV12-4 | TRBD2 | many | TGTGCCAGCAGTTTAATGGCGGGAGGGTCCGGGGAGCTGTTTTTT | CASSLMAGGSGELFF
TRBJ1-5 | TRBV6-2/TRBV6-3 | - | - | TGTGCCAGCAGTACAATACGACAGCCCCAGCATTTT | CASSTIRQPQHF
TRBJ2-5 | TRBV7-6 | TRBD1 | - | TGTGCCAGCAGCGTCTCCGGGACAGGGGTGTCCCAGTACTTC | CASSVSGTGVSQYF
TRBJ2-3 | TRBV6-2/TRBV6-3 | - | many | TGTGCCAGCAGGGGGGAGAGCGTCACAGATACGCAGTATTTT | CASRGESVTDTQYF
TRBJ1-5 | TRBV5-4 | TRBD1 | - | TGTGCCAGCAGCGATGGACAGGGTGGGGGCAATCAGCCCCAGCATTTT | CASSDGQGGGNQPQHF
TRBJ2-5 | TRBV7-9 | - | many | TGTGCCAGCAGCCACACTTCCCACGGACAGCAAGAGACCCAGTACTTC | CASSHTSHGQQETQYF
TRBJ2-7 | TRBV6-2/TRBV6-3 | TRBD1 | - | TGTGCCAGCAGGGGGGACAGGAACTACGAGCAGTACTTC | CASRGDRNYEQYF
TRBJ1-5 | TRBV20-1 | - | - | TGCAGTGCTAGAGATTGGGGTCAGCCCAATCAGCCCCAGCATTTT | CSARDWGQPNQPQHF
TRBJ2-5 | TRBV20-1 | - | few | TGCAGTGCTTCCGGACAGCTTCAAGAGACCCAGTACTTC | CSASGQLQETQYF
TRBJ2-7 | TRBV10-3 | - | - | TGTGCCATCAGTGACCTGACCTACGAGCAGTACTTC | CAISDLTYEQYF
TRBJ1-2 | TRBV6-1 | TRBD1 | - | TGTGCCAGCAGGTCCCGGACAGGGTCGGGTGGCTACACCTTC | CASRSRTGSGGYTF
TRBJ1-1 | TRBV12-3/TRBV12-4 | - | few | TGTGCCAGCGGCAACAGCATTAAGAGTACTGAAGCTTTCTTT | CASGNSIKSTEAFF
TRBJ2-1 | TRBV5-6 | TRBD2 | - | TGTGCCAGCAGCATGGGACTAGCGGGCCGGTTCTTC | CASSMGLAGRFF
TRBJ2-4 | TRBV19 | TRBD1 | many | TGTGCCAGTAGCCCTTCCGGGACAGGGGGCAGCAAAAACATTCAGTACTTC | CASSPSGTGGSKNIQYF
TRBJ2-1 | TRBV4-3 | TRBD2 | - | TGCGCCAGCAGCCAAGATTGGGGTAGCGGGAGGAGGAATGAGCAGTTCTTC | CASSQDWGSGRRNEQFF
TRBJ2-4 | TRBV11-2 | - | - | TGTGCCAGCAGCTTAATCGGGGGCCAGAAAAACATTCAGTACTTC | CASSLIGGQKNIQYF
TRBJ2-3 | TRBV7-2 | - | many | TGTGCCAGCAGCTCCCAGGGGGCCGGGACTAGGCGTTTAGATACGCAGTATTTT | CASSSQGAGTRRLDTQYF
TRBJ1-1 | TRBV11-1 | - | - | TGTGCCAGCAGCTTTGCCGGCACAGCGAACACTGAAGCTTTCTTT | CASSFAGTANTEAFF
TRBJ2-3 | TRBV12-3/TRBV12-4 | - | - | TGTGCCAGCAGTCGTACAGGGTCCGGCACAGATACGCAGTATTTT | CASSRTGSGTDTQYF
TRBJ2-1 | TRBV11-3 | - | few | TGTGCCAGCAGCTTAGCAGGGGTGGTTTCCAATGAGCAGTTCTTC | CASSLAGVVSNEQFF
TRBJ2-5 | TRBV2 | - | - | TGTGCCAGCGGTGAACGTCGAGCCGTTCAAGAGACCCAGTACTTC | CASGERRAVQETQYF
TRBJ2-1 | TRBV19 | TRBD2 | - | TGTGCCACCCGGACTAGCGGGGGGGCGGTATACAATGAGCAGTTCTTC | CATRTSGGAVYNEQFF
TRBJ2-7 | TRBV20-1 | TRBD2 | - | TGCAATGCTTTGCCGGGACTAGCCTCCTACGAGCAGTACTTC | CNALPGLASYEQYF
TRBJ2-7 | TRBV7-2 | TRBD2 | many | TGTGCCAGCAGCGGCTCGGGCGGGAGGATCGAGCAGTACTTC | CASSGSGGRIEQYF
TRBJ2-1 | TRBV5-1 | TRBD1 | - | TGCGCCAGCAGCTTGAGGTCCGACAGGGTTGAGCAGTTCTTC | CASSLRSDRVEQFF
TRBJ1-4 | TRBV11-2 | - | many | TGTGCCAGCAGCTTAGTCGGGGGAGTTGGGACTAATGAAAAACTGTTTTTT | CASSLVGGVGTNEKLFF
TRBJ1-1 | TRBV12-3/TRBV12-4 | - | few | TGTGCCAGCAGCCTTCCCCCCACTGAAGCTTTCTTT | CASSLPPTEAFF
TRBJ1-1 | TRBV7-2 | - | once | TGTGCCAGCAGCTTAGGGGCCCCATCCCTGAACACTGAAGCTTTCTTT | CASSLGAPSLNTEAFF
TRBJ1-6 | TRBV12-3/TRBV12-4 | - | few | TGTGCCAGCTTCGCAAGCAGGGGCCGTAGGAATTCACCCCTCCACTTT | CASFASRGRRNSPLHF
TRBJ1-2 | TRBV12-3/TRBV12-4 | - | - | TGTGCCAGCAGTTTAGGGCAGCCCATAGCTAACTATGGCTACACCTTC | CASSLGQPIANYGYTF
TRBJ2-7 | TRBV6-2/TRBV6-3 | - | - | TGTGCCAGCAGTTACTCGACACGTTCCTACGAGCAGTACTTC | CASSYSTRSYEQYF
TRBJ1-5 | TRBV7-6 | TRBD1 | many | TGTGCCAGCAGCCTCGGGACAGGGGAGGGTCAGCCCCAGCATTTT | CASSLGTGEGQPQHF
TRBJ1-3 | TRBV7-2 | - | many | TGTGCCAGCAGCACCACAGGGCCCCCCTCTGGAAACACCATATATTTT | CASSTTGPPSGNTIYF
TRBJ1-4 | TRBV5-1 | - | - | TGCGCCAGCAGCGCGCTGACAACTAATGAAAAACTGTTTTTT | CASSALTTNEKLFF
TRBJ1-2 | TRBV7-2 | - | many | TGTGCCAGCAGCTTAGAGAGCAGGGGCTCCCTCTACACCTTC | CASSLESRGSLYTF
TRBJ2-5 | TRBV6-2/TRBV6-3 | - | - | TGTGCCAGCAGTTACTCCGAAATTTTGGAGACCCAGTACTTC | CASSYSEILETQYF
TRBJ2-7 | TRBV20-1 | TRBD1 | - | TGCAGTGCTAGCGGGGACAGCAACTACGAGCAGTACTTC | CSASGDSNYEQYF
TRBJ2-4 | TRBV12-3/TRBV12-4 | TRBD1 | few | TGTGCCAGCAGTTCCGCGGTGCAGGGGGCTAAGTCCCCCAAAAACATTCAGTACTTC | CASSSAVQGAKSPKNIQYF